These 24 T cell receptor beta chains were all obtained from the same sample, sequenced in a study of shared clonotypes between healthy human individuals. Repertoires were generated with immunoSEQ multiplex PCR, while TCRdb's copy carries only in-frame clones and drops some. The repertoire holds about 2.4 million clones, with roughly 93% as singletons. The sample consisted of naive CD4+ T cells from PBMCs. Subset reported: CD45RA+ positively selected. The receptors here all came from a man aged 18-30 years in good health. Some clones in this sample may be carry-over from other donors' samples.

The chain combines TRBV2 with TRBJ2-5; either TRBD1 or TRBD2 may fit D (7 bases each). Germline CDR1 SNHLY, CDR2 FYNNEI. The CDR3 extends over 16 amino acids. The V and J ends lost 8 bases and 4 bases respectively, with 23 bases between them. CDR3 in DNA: TGTGCCAGCGGGACGGCGGGACAGCGGGGTCGAGAGACCCAGTACTTC. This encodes CASGTAGQRGRETQYF.

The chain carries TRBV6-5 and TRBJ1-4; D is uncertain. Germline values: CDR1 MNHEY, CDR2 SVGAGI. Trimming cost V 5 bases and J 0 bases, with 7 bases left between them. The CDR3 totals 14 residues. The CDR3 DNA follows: TGTGCCAGCAGTACGGCAGCAACTAATGAAAAACTGTTTTTT. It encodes CASSTAATNEKLFF.

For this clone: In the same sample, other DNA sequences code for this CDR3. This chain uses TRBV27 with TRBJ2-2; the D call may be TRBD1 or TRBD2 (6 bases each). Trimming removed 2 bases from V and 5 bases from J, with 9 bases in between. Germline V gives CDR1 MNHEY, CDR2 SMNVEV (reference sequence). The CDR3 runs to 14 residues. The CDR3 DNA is TGTGCCAGCAGTTTAAGGGGGGCGACCGGGGAGCTGTTTTTT. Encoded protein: CASSLRGATGELFF.

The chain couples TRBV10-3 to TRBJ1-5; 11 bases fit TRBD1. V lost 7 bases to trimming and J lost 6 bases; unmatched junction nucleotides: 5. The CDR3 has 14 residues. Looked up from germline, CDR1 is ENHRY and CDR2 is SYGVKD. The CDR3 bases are TGTGCCATCAAGGGACAGGGGGGGGGTCAGCCCCAGCATTTT. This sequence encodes CAIKGQGGGQPQHF.

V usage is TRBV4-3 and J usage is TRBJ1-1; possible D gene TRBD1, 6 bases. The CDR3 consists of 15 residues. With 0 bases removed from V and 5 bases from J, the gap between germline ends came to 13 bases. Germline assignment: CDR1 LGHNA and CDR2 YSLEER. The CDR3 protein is CASSQDHRVDTEAFF. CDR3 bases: TGCGCCAGCAGCCAAGATCACAGGGTAGATACTGAAGCTTTCTTT.

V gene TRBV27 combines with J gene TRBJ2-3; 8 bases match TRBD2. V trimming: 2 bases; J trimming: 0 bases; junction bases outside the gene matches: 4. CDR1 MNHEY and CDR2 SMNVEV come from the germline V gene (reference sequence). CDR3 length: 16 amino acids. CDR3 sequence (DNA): TGTGCCAGCAGTTTACGCCCTAGCGGGAGCACAGATACGCAGTATTTT. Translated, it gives CASSLRPSGSTDTQYF.

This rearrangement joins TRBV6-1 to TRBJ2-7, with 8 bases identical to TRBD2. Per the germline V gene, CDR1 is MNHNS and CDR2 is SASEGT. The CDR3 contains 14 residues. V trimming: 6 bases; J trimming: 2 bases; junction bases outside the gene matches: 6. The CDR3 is CASRVAGSAYEQYF. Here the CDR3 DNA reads TGTGCCAGCAGAGTAGCGGGATCTGCCTACGAGCAGTACTTC.

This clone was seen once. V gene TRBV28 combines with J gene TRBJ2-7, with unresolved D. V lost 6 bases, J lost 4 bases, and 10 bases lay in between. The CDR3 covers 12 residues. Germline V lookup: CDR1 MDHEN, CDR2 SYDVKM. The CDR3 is CASRESRYEQYF. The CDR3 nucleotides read TGTGCCAGCAGGGAAAGTCGGTACGAGCAGTACTTC. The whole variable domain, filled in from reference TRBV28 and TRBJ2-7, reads DVKVTQSSRYLVKRTGEKVFLECVQDMDHENMFWYRQDPGLGLRLIYFSYDVKMKEKGDIPEGYSVSREKKERFSLILESASTNQTSMYLCASRESRYEQYFGPGTRLTVT.

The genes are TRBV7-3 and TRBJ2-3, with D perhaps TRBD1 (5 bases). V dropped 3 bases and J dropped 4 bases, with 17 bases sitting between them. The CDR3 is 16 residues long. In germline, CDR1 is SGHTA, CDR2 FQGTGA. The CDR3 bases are TGTGCCAGCAGCTTCGCTCCCTGGGCAGGGCCAGATACGCAGTATTTT. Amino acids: CASSFAPWAGPDTQYF.

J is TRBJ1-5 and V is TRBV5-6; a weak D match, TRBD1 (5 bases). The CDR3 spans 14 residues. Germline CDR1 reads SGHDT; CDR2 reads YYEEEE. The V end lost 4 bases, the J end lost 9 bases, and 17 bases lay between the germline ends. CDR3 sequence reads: CASSGRGGRGPQHF. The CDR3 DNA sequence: TGTGCCAGCAGCGGGAGGGGTGGTCGCGGGCCCCAGCATTTT.

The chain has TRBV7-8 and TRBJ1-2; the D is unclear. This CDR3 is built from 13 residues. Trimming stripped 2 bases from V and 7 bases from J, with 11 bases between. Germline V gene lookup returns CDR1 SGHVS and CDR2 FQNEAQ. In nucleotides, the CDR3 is TGTGCCAGCAGCTTACTCAGTCGGGGTGGCTACACCTTC. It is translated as CASSLLSRGGYTF.

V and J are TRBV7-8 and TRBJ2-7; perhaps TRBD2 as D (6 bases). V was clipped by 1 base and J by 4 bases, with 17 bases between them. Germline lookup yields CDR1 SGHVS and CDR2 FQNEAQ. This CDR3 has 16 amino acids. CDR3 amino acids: CASSLGGLALVYEQYF. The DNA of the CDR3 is TGTGCCAGCAGCTTAGGGGGACTCGCCTTAGTTTACGAGCAGTACTTC.

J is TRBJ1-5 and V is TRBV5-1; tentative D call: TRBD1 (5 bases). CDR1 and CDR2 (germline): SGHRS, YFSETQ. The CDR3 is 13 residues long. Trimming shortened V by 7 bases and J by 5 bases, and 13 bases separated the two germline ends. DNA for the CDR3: TGCGCCAGCTCGAGGGGTGAGGATCAGCCCCAGCATTTT. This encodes CASSRGEDQPQHF.

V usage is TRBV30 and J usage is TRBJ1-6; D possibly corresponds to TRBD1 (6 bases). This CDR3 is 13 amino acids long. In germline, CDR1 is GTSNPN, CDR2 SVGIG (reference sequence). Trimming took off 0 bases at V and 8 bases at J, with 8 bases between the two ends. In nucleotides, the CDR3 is TGTGCCTGGAGTGTTAGGGGGGATTCACCCCTCCACTTT. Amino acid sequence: CAWSVRGDSPLHF.

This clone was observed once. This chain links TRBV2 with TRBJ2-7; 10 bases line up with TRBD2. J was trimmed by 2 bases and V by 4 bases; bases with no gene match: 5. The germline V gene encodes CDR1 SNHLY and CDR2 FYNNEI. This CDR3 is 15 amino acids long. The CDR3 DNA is TGTGCCAGCAGTGTGGGACTAGCGAAGACCTACGAGCAGTACTTC. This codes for CASSVGLAKTYEQYF.

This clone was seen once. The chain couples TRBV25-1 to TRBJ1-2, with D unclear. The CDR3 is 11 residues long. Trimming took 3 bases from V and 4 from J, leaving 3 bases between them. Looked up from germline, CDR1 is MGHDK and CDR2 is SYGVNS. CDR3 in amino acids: CASSDIYGYTF. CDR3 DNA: TGTGCCAGCAGTGATATCTATGGCTACACCTTC.

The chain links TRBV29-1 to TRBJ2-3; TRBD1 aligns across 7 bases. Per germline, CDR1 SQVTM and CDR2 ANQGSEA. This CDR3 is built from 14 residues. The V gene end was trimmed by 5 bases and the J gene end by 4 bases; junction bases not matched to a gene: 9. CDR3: CSVSSNRGADTQYF. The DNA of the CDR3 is TGCAGCGTTAGTAGTAACAGGGGCGCAGATACGCAGTATTTT.

CDR3 sequence (DNA): TGTGCCAGCAGCTCCGGACGGGCGGATTACACTGAAGCTTTCTTT. Translating gives CASSSGRADYTEAFF. V is TRBV7-2 and J is TRBJ1-1; D is uncertain. Trimming pared 4 bases from V and 3 bases from J, leaving 15 bases between. CDR1 is SGHTA and CDR2 is FQGNSA in the germline V gene. The CDR3 runs to 15 residues.

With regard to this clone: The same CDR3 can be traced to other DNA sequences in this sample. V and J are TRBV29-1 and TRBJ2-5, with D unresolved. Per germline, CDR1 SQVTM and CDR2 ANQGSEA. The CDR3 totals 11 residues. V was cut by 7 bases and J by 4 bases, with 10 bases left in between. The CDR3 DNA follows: TGCAGCGCCCGGACCCCAGAGACCCAGTACTTC. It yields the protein CSARTPETQYF.

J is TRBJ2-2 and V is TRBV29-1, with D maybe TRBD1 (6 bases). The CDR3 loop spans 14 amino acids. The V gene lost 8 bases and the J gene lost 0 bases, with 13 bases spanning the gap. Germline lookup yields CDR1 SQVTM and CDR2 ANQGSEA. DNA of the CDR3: TGCAGCATCCGAGGGGGAACGAACACCGGGGAGCTGTTTTTT. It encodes CSIRGGTNTGELFF.

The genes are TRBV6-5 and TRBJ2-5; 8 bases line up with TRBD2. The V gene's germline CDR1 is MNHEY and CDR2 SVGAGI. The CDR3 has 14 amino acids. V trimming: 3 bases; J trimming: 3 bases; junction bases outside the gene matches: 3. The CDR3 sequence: CASSYLAGKETQYF. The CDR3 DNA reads TGTGCCAGCAGTTATCTAGCGGGTAAAGAGACCCAGTACTTC.

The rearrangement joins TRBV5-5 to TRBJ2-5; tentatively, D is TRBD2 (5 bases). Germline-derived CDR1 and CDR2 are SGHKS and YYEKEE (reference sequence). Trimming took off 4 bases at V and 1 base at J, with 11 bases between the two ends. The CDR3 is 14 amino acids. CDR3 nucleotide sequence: TGTGCCAGCAGCCGCGTCGGGATCCAAGAGACCCAGTACTTC. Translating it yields CASSRVGIQETQYF.

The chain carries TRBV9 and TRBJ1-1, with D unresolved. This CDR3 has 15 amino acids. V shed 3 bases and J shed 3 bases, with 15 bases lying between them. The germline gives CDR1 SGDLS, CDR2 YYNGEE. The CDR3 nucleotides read TGTGCCAGCAGCGGATTTTACGGGAGTTACACTGAAGCTTTCTTT. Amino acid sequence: CASSGFYGSYTEAFF.

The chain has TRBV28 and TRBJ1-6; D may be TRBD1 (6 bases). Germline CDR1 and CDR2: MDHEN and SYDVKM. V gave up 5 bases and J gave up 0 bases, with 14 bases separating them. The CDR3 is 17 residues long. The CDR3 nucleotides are TGTGCCAGCAGTCTTCTACAGGGTCGCTCCTATAATTCACCCCTCCACTTT. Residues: CASSLLQGRSYNSPLHF.